The rows below give T cell receptor beta chains drawn from one sample of a study of radiotherapy plus CTLA-4 blockade in lung cancer. The assay was immunoSEQ multiplex PCR, and TCRdb's table has in-frame clones only and misses some. The data contain 14,000 to 15,000 clones, about 70% of them singletons. The material sequenced was peripheral blood, taken from a patient treated with radiotherapy plus ipilimumab. The receptors were gathered from a human donor with non-small cell lung cancer whose response to radiotherapy plus ipilimumab could not be evaluated. Both conserved end residues are part of each CDR3. D genes are given only for firm matches. Only some rows state a clone size, as once, few, many or a class for expanded clones.

clone_size	v_call	d_call	j_call	cdr3_aa	cdr3_nt
.	TRBV6-1	.	TRBJ1-1	CASSDLQGQTEAFF	TGTGCCAGCAGTGATCTGCAGGGGCAAACTGAAGCTTTCTTT
.	TRBV7-2	TRBD1	TRBJ1-4	CASSSGQGRGEKLFF	TGTGCCAGCAGCTCGGGACAGGGGCGGGGTGAAAAACTGTTTTTT
few	TRBV5-4	.	TRBJ2-7	CASSLRGTDYEQYF	TGTGCCAGCAGCCTGCGCGGGACGGACTACGAGCAGTACTTC
.	TRBV19	TRBD1	TRBJ2-2	CATRTGGNTGELFF	TGTGCCACTCGGACAGGGGGCAACACCGGGGAGCTGTTTTTT
few	TRBV19	.	TRBJ2-2	CASTDTDTGELFF	TGTGCCAGTACCGACACCGACACCGGGGAGCTGTTTTTT
few	TRBV5-1	TRBD2	TRBJ2-7	CASSAARAGVYEQYF	TGCGCCAGCAGCGCCGCCCGAGCGGGGGTTTACGAGCAGTACTTC
.	TRBV28	.	TRBJ2-6	CASSLSDGLGANVLTF	TGTGCCAGCAGTTTGAGTGATGGACTTGGGGCCAACGTCCTGACTTTC
.	TRBV11-2	TRBD1	TRBJ1-2	CASTTQGDYGYTF	TGTGCCAGCACTACACAGGGGGACTATGGCTACACCTTC
.	TRBV9	.	TRBJ2-3	CASSVATTTDTQYF	TGTGCCAGCAGCGTAGCTACTACGACAGATACGCAGTATTTT
.	TRBV9	.	TRBJ1-6	CASSVGPVGAVNSPLHF	TGTGCCAGCAGCGTAGGGCCCGTAGGGGCTGTAAATTCACCCCTCCACTTT
.	TRBV6-5	TRBD1	TRBJ2-2	CASRGQLNTGELFF	TGTGCCAGCCGGGGACAGCTTAACACCGGGGAGCTGTTTTTT
.	TRBV7-2	TRBD1	TRBJ2-2	CASSLIVGQGKTGELFF	TGTGCCAGCAGCTTAATTGTTGGACAGGGGAAAACCGGGGAGCTGTTTTTT
.	TRBV7-3	TRBD2	TRBJ2-1	CASSFLGASGNEQFF	TGTGCCAGCAGCTTCCTTGGGGCTAGCGGAAATGAGCAGTTCTTC
.	TRBV29-1	.	TRBJ1-2	CSVAQSNYGYTF	TGCAGCGTTGCCCAGTCTAACTATGGCTACACCTTC